The next 17 T cell receptor beta chains were all read from a single sample in a study of blood T cell repertoires in COVID-19. Sequencing was performed with immunoSEQ multiplex PCR; in TCRdb, only in-frame clones are kept and a portion is missing. The data hold about 75,000 clones, with roughly 86% observed a single time. The source material was peripheral blood. These receptors were collected from a woman in her forties or fifties with acute or convalescent COVID-19.

The chain carries TRBV7-8 and TRBJ1-4; D remains ambiguous. The ends were cut back, 2 bases at V and 5 bases at J, with 9 bases in the middle. The CDR3 is 14 residues long. The V gene's germline CDR1 is SGHVS and CDR2 FQNEAQ. CDR3: CASSLSETNEKLFF. The CDR3, as DNA: TGTGCCAGCAGCTTATCGGAGACGAATGAAAAACTGTTTTTT. The full variable domain, in which reference TRBV7-8 and TRBJ1-4 provide the parts outside the CDR3, is GAGVSQSPRYKVAKRGQDVALRCDPISGHVSLFWYQQALGQGPEFLTYFQNEAQLDKSGLPSDRFFAERPEGSVSTLKIQRTQQEDSAVYLCASSLSETNEKLFFGSGTQLSVL.

This clone was observed once. The CDR3 sequence: CASSLQGKDTEAFF. CDR3 bases: TGTGCCAGCAGTTTACAGGGGAAGGACACTGAAGCTTTCTTT. The V call is TRBV27, the J call TRBJ1-1, with a tentative D call TRBD1 (6 bases). V lost 2 bases and J lost 3, with 10 bases in between. This CDR3 is 14 amino acids long. In germline, CDR1 is MNHEY, CDR2 SMNVEV (reference sequence).

This clone was detected once. Written as DNA, the CDR3 is TGTGCCAGCAGCCCCACCTACACGGGGAATCAGCCCCAGCATTTT. This gives the protein CASSPTYTGNQPQHF. This sequence joins TRBV6-5 and TRBJ1-5, with D unclear. This CDR3 has 15 amino acids. The germline V gene has CDR1 MNHEY and CDR2 SVGAGI. The V end lost 6 bases, the J end lost 4 bases, and 16 bases lay between the germline ends.

The CDR3 nucleotides read TGTGCCAGTTACAGGGTGAACACTGAAGCTTTCTTT. Its protein is CASYRVNTEAFF. The V gene is TRBV6-5, the J gene TRBJ1-1, with a tentative D call TRBD1 (6 bases). Germline CDR1 is MNHEY and CDR2 is SVGAGI. Between the trimmed V and J ends, which lost 9 bases and 0 bases, there was a span of 8 bases. The CDR3 runs to 12 residues.

This chain connects TRBV9 to TRBJ2-1; D not certain. With 1 base removed from V and 7 bases from J, the gap between germline ends came to 9 bases. CDR3 size: 13 residues. Germline V lookup: CDR1 SGDLS, CDR2 YYNGEE. The CDR3 spells CASSVNSGNEQFF. The CDR3 coding sequence is TGTGCCAGCAGCGTAAATTCCGGGAATGAGCAGTTCTTC. Full variable domain (remainder filled in from reference TRBV9 and TRBJ2-1): DSGVTQTPKHLITATGQRVTLRCSPRSGDLSVYWYQQSLDQGLQFLIQYYNGEERAKGNILERFSAQQFPDLHSELNLSSLELGDSALYFCASSVNSGNEQFFGPGTRLTVL.

The rearrangement joins TRBV6-6 to TRBJ1-2; possibly TRBD1 for D (6 bases). Germline CDR1 is MNHNY and CDR2 is SVGAGI (reference sequence). The CDR3 runs 13 residues. V shed 5 bases and J shed 7 bases, with 14 bases lying between them. The chain's CDR3 is CASSTQGYGGYTF. The CDR3 region has the DNA TGTGCCAGCAGTACCCAGGGGTACGGTGGCTACACCTTC.

This clone was counted once. The V gene is TRBV11-3, the J gene TRBJ2-1; D gene uncertain. Trimming removed 0 bases from V and 5 bases from J, with 8 bases in between. The CDR3 totals 14 residues. Germline loops: CDR1 SGHNT, CDR2 YENEEA. CDR3 nucleotide sequence: TGTGCCAGCAGCTTAGACGGTCCTAACAATGAGCAGTTCTTC. It specifies CASSLDGPNNEQFF. The whole variable domain, remainder taken from reference TRBV11-3 and TRBJ2-1, is EAGVVQSPRYKIIEKKQPVAFWCNPISGHNTLYWYLQNLGQGPELLIRYENEEAVDDSQLPKDRFSAERLKGVDSTLKIQPAELGDSAVYLCASSLDGPNNEQFFGPGTRLTVL.

The chain links TRBV10-3 to TRBJ2-1, with 8 bases fitting TRBD2. CDR1 and CDR2 (germline): ENHRY, SYGVKD. V lost 3 bases to trimming and J lost 4 bases; unmatched junction nucleotides: 2. CDR3 length equals 14 residues. The CDR3 protein is CAISEASGYNEQFF. CDR3 coding DNA: TGTGCCATCAGTGAAGCTAGCGGGTACAATGAGCAGTTCTTC.

The genes are TRBV28 and TRBJ1-5, with a possible D match to TRBD1 (5 bases). V lost 7 bases to trimming and J lost 7 bases, with 20 bases between them. The CDR3 consists of 15 residues. Germline lookup yields CDR1 MDHEN and CDR2 SYDVKM. The CDR3 protein is CASTERTPGVQPQHF. The CDR3 coding sequence is TGTGCCAGCACCGAGAGGACACCGGGTGTCCAGCCCCAGCATTTT. The full variable domain, with the rest looked up from reference TRBV28 and TRBJ1-5, is DVKVTQSSRYLVKRTGEKVFLECVQDMDHENMFWYRQDPGLGLRLIYFSYDVKMKEKGDIPEGYSVSREKKERFSLILESASTNQTSMYLCASTERTPGVQPQHFGDGTRLSIL.

This clone was counted a single time. The chain employs TRBV6-1 and TRBJ1-3; TRBD1 matches at 9 bases. V shed 3 bases, J shed 1 base, and the junction held 1 base outside the gene matches. Germline V lookup: CDR1 MNHNS, CDR2 SASEGT. The CDR3 length is 15 residues. The CDR3 protein is CASSDGTGSGNTIYF. In nucleotides, the CDR3 is TGTGCCAGCAGTGACGGGACAGGGTCTGGAAACACCATATATTTT.

The chain recombines TRBV27 with TRBJ2-7; 10 nucleotides align to TRBD2. Germline V gives CDR1 MNHEY, CDR2 SMNVEV (reference sequence). The V and J ends lost 4 bases and 5 bases, in that order; junction bases with no gene match: 8. This CDR3 has 15 residues. The CDR3 coding sequence is TGTGCCAGCAGTTCGCAAGCGGGGGGGCCCCACGAGCAGTACTTC. This codes for CASSSQAGGPHEQYF.

Written as DNA, the CDR3 is TGTGCCAGCAGTACCGGGGGAACCGGGTCCTACAATGAGCAGTTCTTC. As protein: CASSTGGTGSYNEQFF. The chain joins TRBV28 to TRBJ2-1; the D gene is possibly TRBD2 (6 bases). Germline V CDR1 and CDR2: MDHEN, SYDVKM. This CDR3 spans 16 amino acids. Between the trimmed V and J ends, which lost 5 bases and 1 base, there was a span of 15 bases. The whole variable domain, filled in from reference TRBV28 and TRBJ2-1, reads DVKVTQSSRYLVKRTGEKVFLECVQDMDHENMFWYRQDPGLGLRLIYFSYDVKMKEKGDIPEGYSVSREKKERFSLILESASTNQTSMYLCASSTGGTGSYNEQFFGPGTRLTVL.

The chain's CDR3 is CASSLSGTGINTIYF. The CDR3 DNA follows: TGTGCCAGTAGTCTTTCCGGGACAGGGATAAACACCATATATTTT. The chain carries TRBV19 and TRBJ1-3; 9 nucleotides agree with TRBD1. The CDR3 extends over 15 amino acids. CDR1 and CDR2 (germline): LNHDA, SQIVND (reference sequence). J lost 6 bases, V lost 5 bases, and 8 bases had no gene match. Full variable domain (outside the CDR3, taken from reference TRBV19 and TRBJ1-3): DGGITQSPKYLFRKEGQNVTLSCEQNLNHDAMYWYRQDPGQGLRLIYYSQIVNDFQKGDIAEGYSVSREKKESFPLTVTSAQKNPTAFYLCASSLSGTGINTIYFGEGSWLTVV.

The rearrangement joins TRBV5-5 to TRBJ1-1; 7 bases line up with TRBD1. Germline-derived CDR1 and CDR2 are SGHKS and YYEKEE (reference sequence). The V gene end was trimmed by 6 bases and the J gene end by 4 bases; junction bases not matched to a gene: 12. The CDR3 has 15 amino acids. CDR3 bases: TGTGCCAGCACCCCTTCGACAGGGAGCGCCACTGAAGCTTTCTTT. Translating gives CASTPSTGSATEAFF. Based on the CDR3 plus reference TRBV5-5 and TRBJ1-1, the full variable domain is DAGVTQSPTHLIKTRGQQVTLRCSPISGHKSVSWYQQVLGQGPQFIFQYYEKEERGRGNFPDRFSARQFPNYSSELNVNALLLGDSALYLCASTPSTGSATEAFFGQGTRLTVV.

The V and J genes are TRBV2 and TRBJ1-3; 7 bases map to TRBD1. The CDR3 covers 15 residues. V trimming: 6 bases; J trimming: 0 bases; junction bases outside the gene matches: 5. CDR1 is SNHLY and CDR2 is FYNNEI in the germline V gene. The CDR3: CASRTDRDSGNTIYF. The CDR3 region has the DNA TGTGCCAGCAGGACTGACAGGGACTCTGGAAACACCATATATTTT.

The chain recombines TRBV3-1 (or the pseudogene TRBV3-2) with TRBJ1-3; TRBD1 aligns across 7 bases. There are 19 residues in the CDR3. With V trimmed by 0 bases and J by 0 bases, 11 bases remained unmatched. Looked up from germline, CDR1 is LGHDT and CDR2 is YNNKEL (reference sequence). This chain's CDR3 is CASSQDFGQGESSGNTIYF. Written as DNA, the CDR3 is TGTGCCAGCAGCCAAGATTTTGGGCAGGGGGAGAGCTCTGGAAACACCATATATTTT.

V gene TRBV6-5 combines with J gene TRBJ2-1; 8 bases match TRBD2. Unmatched junction bases numbered 9, after V lost 10 bases and J lost 7 bases. From germline, CDR1 is MNHEY and CDR2 SVGAGI. The CDR3 contains 13 residues. Written as DNA, the CDR3 is TGTGCCACCGGGGGGGCAGCGGGAAATGAGCAGTTCTTC. It codes for CATGGAAGNEQFF.